In its sample, the clone carrying this TCR beta chain was seen once. Its antigen is as yet unknown. These data belong to a study of blood T cells in healthy people across ages. Study-wide findings and caveats: It was not known whether donors were CMV positive (a possible confounder of expanded clonotype changes). Naive CD4+ cell counts and diversity both ran higher in long-lived than in aged donors.

Ten milliliters of peripheral blood were drawn from each donor into EDTA-treated tubes. The second PCR ran about 6 to 12 cycles with a sample-barcoded 5' primer and J-beta primers. TCRdb reprocessed the 5' RACE reads with MiXCR, giving one entry per CDR3 protein. The sample contains over 1,200,000 distinct CDR3 sequences, approximately 59% of which appear only once. The germline V gene encodes CDR1 DFQATT and CDR2 SNEGSKA (reference sequence). V was cut by 8 bases and J by 5 bases, with 17 bases left in between. The CDR3 consists of 13 residues. Material for sequencing was blood. The source is a man between 18 and 29 years old in good health. The chain has TRBV20-1 and TRBJ2-3; either TRBD1 or TRBD2 may fit D (6 bases each). CDR3 loop: CSRPGGPGDTQYF. CDR3 DNA sequence: TGCAGTCGTCCTGGGGGGCCGGGAGATACGCAGTATTTT.